The source of this TCR beta chain is a study of tumor-infiltrating lymphocytes in oesophageal squamous cell carcinoma. TCRdb re-called the PCR reads with MiXCR, one entry per CDR3 protein. The table shows 23,000 or so distinct CDR3 sequences, with around 40% occurring only once. The clonotype was recovered from a male donor with esophageal squamous cell carcinoma. Sequenced sample: esophageal tumor tissue.

CDR3 sequence: CASSSSGTTNEQFF. The CDR3 DNA reads as TGTGCCAGCAGCTCATCCGGGACTACCAATGAGCAGTTCTTC. This rearrangement joins TRBV7-3 to TRBJ2-1; TRBD2 agrees at 7 bases. Losses at the gene ends were 4 bases for V and 6 bases for J; bases not matched to a gene: 6. The CDR3 is 14 residues long. Germline values: CDR1 SGHTA, CDR2 FQGTGA.